The rows below give T cell receptor beta chains drawn from one sample of a study of blood T cells in healthy people across ages. TCRdb reprocessed the 5' RACE reads via MiXCR and lists one record per CDR3 protein. Counted here are roughly 800,000 distinct CDR3 sequences, 58% occurring once; the ten biggest clones make up approximately 21%. The sequencing sample was made of blood. The receptors originated from a young man in good health. CDR3s leave out the opening cysteine and the closing phenylalanine or tryptophan.

>TRBJ2-3|TRBV3-1
ASSQTGVTDTQY
>TRBJ2-3|TRBV4-3
ASSQDSWTVVADTQY
>TRBJ1-5|TRBV27
ASGPTNQPQH
>TRBJ2-7|TRBV9
ASTVLAGVGYSYEQY
>TRBJ2-3|TRBV6-5
ASSPLRGTDTQY
>TRBJ2-5|TRBV20-1
SAMEGEETQY
>TRBJ2-5|TRBV6-1
ASGGRVIQETQY
>TRBJ2-3|TRBV5-1
ASSQRILADTQY
>TRBJ2-1|TRBV20-1
SARKLDSLYNEQF
>TRBJ1-2|TRBV30
AADRNDGYT
>TRBJ1-5|TRBV20-1
SARDSGQSNQPQH
>TRBJ2-3|TRBV4-3
ASSQDVSTDTQY
>TRBJ2-7|TRBV4-3
ASSQGRGSYEQY
>TRBJ1-5|TRBV27
ASADLGEDQPQH
>TRBJ2-7|TRBV7-9
ASSLAGEAYEQY
>TRBJ1-2|TRBV7-2
ASSSTTGPRGYT
>TRBJ1-2|TRBV7-9
ASSAGPNNYGYT
>TRBJ2-7|TRBV20-1
SAKRLAGGTYEQY
>TRBJ2-3|TRBV12-3/TRBV12-4
ASSFSSRAGNTQY
>TRBJ2-4|TRBV2
ASRRDGKNIQY
>-|TRBV20-1
SASSSWWDSEQY
>-|TRBV7-2
ASSKKTSGPYEQY
>TRBJ2-7|TRBV7-2
ASSLVGESNYEQY
>TRBJ2-2|TRBV7-2
ASSLSIGLYTGELF
>TRBJ2-1|TRBV9
ASSRFSVSYNEQF
>TRBJ2-2|TRBV20-1
SAPGTSGSSFPGELF
>TRBJ1-5|TRBV7-2
ASSLSPRGGPQH
>TRBJ2-7|TRBV20-1
SARVGGAGSEQY
>TRBJ1-2|TRBV12-3/TRBV12-4
ASSFRQGGGYT
>TRBJ2-1|TRBV29-1
SVEWIYNEQF
>TRBJ2-1|TRBV11-1
ASSLRLLAAYNEQF
>TRBJ1-2|TRBV7-8
ASSPGGSRYGYT
>TRBJ1-2|TRBV20-1
SASPDHGYT
>TRBJ1-1|TRBV12-3/TRBV12-4
ASGGVTGTEAF
>TRBJ2-3|TRBV12-3/TRBV12-4
ASSVHADPTQY
>TRBJ1-1|TRBV27
ATWRGSMNTEAF
>TRBJ2-1|TRBV19
ASSMAGTSGSNEQF
>TRBJ2-1|TRBV6-1
ASSETSGFYNEQF
>TRBJ1-1|TRBV7-2
ASSLFSGENTEAF
>TRBJ2-5|TRBV7-2
ASSLIQGETQY
>TRBJ2-1|TRBV7-9
ASSLDMSLEQF
>TRBJ1-5|TRBV7-2
ASSLGIQGNQPQH
>TRBJ2-3|TRBV4-2
ASSGDGVEHTDTQY
>TRBJ2-7|TRBV7-2
ASSVSGNPYEQY
>TRBJ1-4|TRBV29-1
SVSSTNEKLF
>TRBJ1-4|TRBV5-1
ASSPTPREAEKLF
>TRBJ2-7|TRBV7-9
ASSLLGGAEQY
>TRBJ2-3|TRBV20-1
RAVVVTDTQY
>TRBJ2-1|TRBV7-2
ASSLDQPGLAGYEQF